These 18 T cell receptor beta chains were all obtained from the same sample, sequenced in a study of T cells in tuberculosis. Method: immunoSEQ multiplex PCR; TCRdb's copy keeps in-frame clones and lacks some. The profile shows about 43,000 clones, 90% to 95% of them singletons. Specimen: PBMCs. The source is a donor between 5 and 29 years old with latent tuberculosis or without tuberculosis infection. Some clones in this sample may be carry-over from other donors' samples.

The rearrangement links TRBV19 to TRBJ2-3; 10 nucleotides align to TRBD2. The length of the CDR3 is 14 residues. Losses at the gene ends were 11 bases for V and 3 bases for J; bases not matched to a gene: 8. Germline CDR1 LNHDA, CDR2 SQIVND (reference sequence). The CDR3, as DNA: TGTGCCGTTACCCCTAGCGGGAGAACAGATACGCAGTATTTT. It is translated as CAVTPSGRTDTQYF. Full variable domain (rest looked up from reference TRBV19 and TRBJ2-3): DGGITQSPKYLFRKEGQNVTLSCEQNLNHDAMYWYRQDPGQGLRLIYYSQIVNDFQKGDIAEGYSVSREKKESFPLTVTSAQKNPTAFYLCAVTPSGRTDTQYFGPGTRLTVL.

This clone has more than one count but fewer than ten. J is TRBJ2-7 and V is TRBV19; 14 positions match TRBD2. V was clipped by 5 bases and J by 1 base; unmatched bases: 7. This CDR3 region has 17 residues. CDR1 is LNHDA and CDR2 is SQIVND in the germline V gene (reference sequence). Written as DNA, the CDR3 is TGTGCCAGTAGTGGAGGGACTAGCGGGAGTGGGTCCTACGAGCAGTACTTC. Protein: CASSGGTSGSGSYEQYF.

This chain joins TRBV30 and TRBJ2-7; TRBD1 is a possible D gene (6 bases). The CDR3 is 13 residues long. Germline CDR1 reads GTSNPN; CDR2 reads SVGIG (reference sequence). V was cut by 4 bases and J by 3 bases, with 13 bases left in between. Here the CDR3 reads CAWTYRGSYEQYF. The CDR3, as DNA: TGTGCCTGGACGTATAGGGGGAGCTACGAGCAGTACTTC.

The chain employs TRBV6-1 and TRBJ1-3; D not resolved. Trimming cost V 4 bases and J 0 bases, with 7 bases left between them. There are 14 residues in the CDR3. The germline V gene has CDR1 MNHNS and CDR2 SASEGT. DNA of the CDR3: TGTGCCAGCAGTGGTGTGAGCTCTGGAAACACCATATATTTT. This translates into CASSGVSSGNTIYF.

The rearrangement links TRBV27 to TRBJ1-5; D is unclear. This CDR3 is built from 13 residues. In germline, CDR1 is MNHEY, CDR2 SMNVEV (reference sequence). V lost 2 bases, J lost 7 bases, and 9 bases lay in between. CDR3 sequence (DNA): TGTGCCAGCAGTTTAGGAGCGGGGCAGCCCCAGCATTTT. It specifies CASSLGAGQPQHF.

The chain couples TRBV19 to TRBJ2-3, with a tentative D call TRBD1 (5 bases). The germline V gene has CDR1 LNHDA and CDR2 SQIVND (reference sequence). CDR3 length: 16 amino acids. V was cut by 6 bases and J by 1 base, with 17 bases left in between. CDR3 sequence: CASSPIGKTGTDTQYF. CDR3 nucleotides: TGTGCCAGTAGCCCGATAGGAAAGACAGGCACAGATACGCAGTATTTT.

V and J are TRBV15 and TRBJ2-5; 9 bases are a match to TRBD1. Germline values: CDR1 LNHNV, CDR2 YYDKDF (reference sequence). There are 16 residues in the CDR3. The junction had 6 bases not matched to a gene; V was cut back by 2 bases and J by 2 bases. CDR3 protein: CATSRLGQGEQETQYF. CDR3 nucleotides: TGTGCCACCAGCAGACTGGGACAGGGTGAACAAGAGACCCAGTACTTC. Combining the CDR3 with reference TRBV15 and TRBJ2-5 gives the whole variable domain DAMVIQNPRYQVTQFGKPVTLSCSQTLNHNVMYWYQQKSSQAPKLLFHYYDKDFNNEADTPDNFQSRRPNTSFCFLDIRSPGLGDTAMYLCATSRLGQGEQETQYFGPGTRLLVL.

This chain joins TRBV11-2 and TRBJ2-3; tentatively, D is TRBD2 (7 bases). Germline V CDR1 and CDR2: SGHAT, FQNNGV. The CDR3 has 18 amino acids. Deletions cut 1 base from V and 2 bases from J, with 19 bases between. The CDR3 sequence: CASSLVGGGAGYTDTQYF. For the CDR3, the DNA is TGTGCCAGCAGCTTAGTTGGGGGGGGCGCGGGCTACACAGATACGCAGTATTTT. Based on the CDR3 plus reference TRBV11-2 and TRBJ2-3, the full variable domain is EAGVAQSPRYKIIEKRQSVAFWCNPISGHATLYWYQQILGQGPKLLIQFQNNGVVDDSQLPKDRFSAERLKGVDSTLKIQPAKLEDSAVYLCASSLVGGGAGYTDTQYFGPGTRLTVL.

The J gene is TRBJ1-2, the V gene TRBV5-6, with 7 bases matching TRBD1. This CDR3 comprises 15 residues. The junction had 13 bases not matched to a gene; V was cut back by 4 bases and J by 7 bases. In germline, CDR1 is SGHDT, CDR2 YYEEEE. CDR3 bases: TGTGCCAGCAGCCTTTGGACAGGTCCGCTCCTTGGCTACACCTTC. Translating gives CASSLWTGPLLGYTF.

The chain joins TRBV7-8 to TRBJ1-5; no reliable D call. With 0 bases removed from V and 7 bases from J, the gap between germline ends came to 16 bases. This CDR3 contains 16 residues. Germline loops: CDR1 SGHVS, CDR2 FQNEAQ. The CDR3 reads CASSLAPGNLRQPQHF. The DNA of the CDR3 is TGTGCCAGCAGCTTAGCGCCTGGCAATTTAAGACAGCCCCAGCATTTT. The variable domain in full, completed from reference TRBV7-8 and TRBJ1-5, reads GAGVSQSPRYKVAKRGQDVALRCDPISGHVSLFWYQQALGQGPEFLTYFQNEAQLDKSGLPSDRFFAERPEGSVSTLKIQRTQQEDSAVYLCASSLAPGNLRQPQHFGDGTRLSIL.

The rearrangement joins TRBV28 to TRBJ2-7; the match to TRBD2 covers 11 bases. The CDR3 loop spans 17 amino acids. With 3 bases clipped from V and 0 bases from J, the junction kept 7 bases outside the gene matches. Per the germline V gene, CDR1 is MDHEN and CDR2 is SYDVKM. This CDR3 reads CASSFGLAGPPSYEQYF. For the CDR3, the DNA is TGTGCCAGCAGTTTTGGACTAGCGGGCCCTCCCTCCTACGAGCAGTACTTC.

This clone was observed once. The rearrangement uses TRBV30 and TRBJ2-3, with D possibly matching TRBD1 (6 bases). The CDR3 length is 16 residues. Germline V gene sequence: CDR1 GTSNPN, CDR2 SVGIG (reference sequence). V was shortened by 4 bases and J by 0 bases, with 17 bases between the two germline ends. DNA of the CDR3: TGTGCCTGGACCCCCCGTTGGGGACATAGCACAGATACGCAGTATTTT. Its protein is CAWTPRWGHSTDTQYF.

The chain is built from TRBV28 and TRBJ2-7; D remains ambiguous. CDR1 MDHEN and CDR2 SYDVKM come from the germline V gene. The V gene lost 3 bases and the J gene lost 5 bases, with 8 bases spanning the gap. This CDR3 contains 12 residues. CDR3 sequence: CASSFRQDEQYF. The CDR3 coding sequence is TGTGCCAGCAGTTTTAGGCAGGACGAGCAGTACTTC.

The chain employs TRBV9 and TRBJ2-1, with a possible D match to TRBD1 (6 bases). The CDR3 runs 15 residues. The germline CDR1 and CDR2 sequences are SGDLS and YYNGEE. V was pared by 4 bases and J by 7 bases, with 18 bases between. CDR3 in amino acids: CASSRGTLGSNEQFF. The CDR3 DNA is TGTGCCAGCAGCCGAGGGACACTGGGCTCTAATGAGCAGTTCTTC.

The chain has TRBV5-4 and TRBJ2-5; TRBD1 matches 7 bases. J was trimmed by 2 bases and V by 3 bases; bases with no gene match: 1. This CDR3 comprises 13 residues. Germline V gene lookup returns CDR1 SGHNT and CDR2 YYREEE (reference sequence). CDR3 sequence (DNA): TGTGCCAGCAGCTCGGACAGGCAAGAGACCCAGTACTTC. Its translation is CASSSDRQETQYF.

V and J are TRBV5-6 and TRBJ2-3; 9 bases line up with TRBD2. Germline CDR1 is SGHDT and CDR2 is YYEEEE. V was clipped by 6 bases and J by 5 bases; unmatched bases: 16. This CDR3 has 17 amino acids. CDR3 region: CASNPILDWREGDTQYF. The CDR3 DNA follows: TGTGCCAGCAACCCGATTCTTGATTGGCGGGAGGGAGATACGCAGTATTTT.

In its sample, this clone ranks as medium-sized. This chain joins TRBV12-5 and TRBJ2-1; 11 bases map to TRBD2. V dropped 8 bases and J dropped 4; count of bases not matched to a gene: 13. Germline CDR1 is LGHNT and CDR2 is FRNRAP. This CDR3 spans 17 amino acids. The CDR3 region has the DNA TGTGCTAGTCTTTCTAGCGGGAGGTCTACTCGTTACAATGAGCAGTTCTTC. Translated, it gives CASLSSGRSTRYNEQFF. Looking up the rest from reference TRBV12-5 and TRBJ2-1 gives the full variable domain: DARVTQTPRHKVTEMGQEVTMRCQPILGHNTVFWYRQTMMQGLELLAYFRNRAPLDDSGMPKDRFSAEMPDATLATLKIQPSEPRDSAVYFCASLSSGRSTRYNEQFFGPGTRLTVL.

J is TRBJ2-5 and V is TRBV9; 7 positions match TRBD1. The CDR3 spans 16 residues. The ends lost 0 bases at V and 1 base at J; junction bases unmatched: 6. Per germline, CDR1 SGDLS and CDR2 YYNGEE. DNA for the CDR3: TGTGCCAGCAGCGTAGCAAGTGACAGGGCCCAAGAGACCCAGTACTTC. It codes for CASSVASDRAQETQYF.